Below, 17 T cell receptor beta chains from the same sample are listed, as sequenced in a study of cytomegalovirus exposure and HLA in healthy donors. Here immunoSEQ multiplex PCR was the method, and the copy in TCRdb shows in-frame clones only, minus some. The data contain approximately 100,000 clones, more than 70% of them seen just once; the ten biggest clones take up roughly 2.2%. The source material was PBMCs. These receptors were obtained from a woman under 30 in good health and CMV-seronegative.

The rearrangement links TRBV18 to TRBJ2-3, with D unclear. This CDR3 region has 14 residues. Germline CDR1 and CDR2: KGHSH and LQKENI. V lost 0 bases, J lost 6 bases, and 10 bases lay in between. The CDR3 DNA follows: TGTGCCAGCTCACCACCGACAAATGCTGATACGCAGTATTTT. It is translated as CASSPPTNADTQYF.

V gene TRBV6-6 combines with J gene TRBJ2-7; D gene unclear. The V end lost 6 bases, the J end lost 4 bases, and 16 bases lay between the germline ends. Germline lookup yields CDR1 MNHNY and CDR2 SVGAGI (reference sequence). The CDR3 has 14 residues. The CDR3 protein is CASSLPQTSYEQYF. CDR3 DNA: TGTGCCAGCAGCCTCCCCCAAACAAGTTACGAGCAGTACTTC.

The J gene is TRBJ2-1, the V gene TRBV6-6; D unresolved. This CDR3 comprises 14 residues. V lost 7 bases, J lost 0 bases, and 10 bases lay in between. Germline V CDR1 and CDR2: MNHNY, SVGAGI (reference sequence). The CDR3 is CASTPSGSYNEQFF. CDR3 coding DNA: TGTGCCAGCACCCCCAGTGGCTCCTACAATGAGCAGTTCTTC.

This clone was seen a few times. The chain recombines TRBV7-9 with TRBJ1-6; 8 bases are shared with TRBD1. There are 15 residues in the CDR3. After removal of 0 bases from V and 9 bases from J, the junction contained 4 bases not matched to a gene. The germline CDR1 and CDR2 sequences are SEHNR and FQNEAQ (reference sequence). The chain's CDR3 is CASSLASGGGSPLHF. The CDR3 bases are TGTGCCAGCAGCTTAGCCTCAGGGGGCGGTTCACCCCTCCACTTT.

This clone was seen once. The chain carries TRBV28 and TRBJ2-7; 7 nucleotides align to TRBD1. CDR1 MDHEN and CDR2 SYDVKM come from the germline V gene. This CDR3 has 15 residues. With 10 bases clipped from V and 3 bases from J, the junction kept 15 bases outside the gene matches. CDR3 protein: CATTSGTANFYEQYF. The CDR3 bases are TGTGCCACAACTTCCGGGACAGCAAACTTCTACGAGCAGTACTTC.

V usage is TRBV4-1 and J usage is TRBJ2-5, with 10 bases that match TRBD2. The germline gives CDR1 MGHRA, CDR2 YSYEKL. This CDR3 has 15 residues. V was clipped by 1 base and J by 11 bases; unmatched bases: 10. The CDR3 is CASSQAGTSAPRQYF. CDR3 nucleotides: TGCGCCAGCAGCCAAGCGGGGACTAGCGCTCCAAGACAGTACTTC.

The rearrangement links TRBV2 to TRBJ2-1; 7 bases fit TRBD2. The junction had 17 bases not matched to a gene; V was cut back by 6 bases and J by 9 bases. The CDR3 is 16 amino acids. Germline V CDR1 and CDR2: SNHLY, FYNNEI. Written as DNA, the CDR3 is TGTGCCAGCAGAGCCAGGTCGTCTAGCGGACGATCTGAGCAGTTCTTC. It yields the protein CASRARSSSGRSEQFF.

This chain uses TRBV27 with TRBJ2-3; 8 nucleotides agree with TRBD2. Germline V gene sequence: CDR1 MNHEY, CDR2 SMNVEV (reference sequence). The junction had 7 bases not matched to a gene; V was cut back by 8 bases and J by 9 bases. The CDR3 contains 12 residues. CDR3 coding DNA: TGTGCCAGCCGGAGCGGGAGAGGGACGCAGTATTTT. It specifies CASRSGRGTQYF.

The chain employs TRBV5-1 and TRBJ1-1, with D perhaps matching TRBD1 (6 bases). Trimming cost V 4 bases and J 3 bases, with 10 bases left between them. The V gene's germline CDR1 is SGHRS and CDR2 YFSETQ. The CDR3 spans 13 residues. Here the CDR3 DNA reads TGCGCCAGCAGCCCAACAGGGTACACTGAAGCTTTCTTT. Its translation: CASSPTGYTEAFF.

V and J are TRBV25-1 and TRBJ1-1, with D maybe TRBD1 (5 bases). The CDR3 has 12 amino acids. The V gene lost 1 base and the J gene lost 8 bases, with 8 bases spanning the gap. Per germline, CDR1 MGHDK and CDR2 SYGVNS. The CDR3 region has the DNA TGTGCCAGCAGTGAATCAAGGGGCGAAGCTTTCTTT. As protein: CASSESRGEAFF.

V is TRBV27 and J is TRBJ2-7, with D possibly TRBD1 on 6 matching bases. Germline V gene lookup returns CDR1 MNHEY and CDR2 SMNVEV (reference sequence). The germline V and J ends were trimmed by 5 bases and 3 bases, with 11 bases remaining between them. CDR3 length: 13 amino acids. CDR3: CASSDRFLYEQYF. In DNA form, the CDR3 reads TGTGCCAGCAGTGACAGGTTTCTCTACGAGCAGTACTTC.

The gene calls are TRBV18 and TRBJ2-1; D gene uncertain. Trimming removed 6 bases from V and 6 bases from J, with 15 bases in between. This CDR3 has 14 residues. Per the germline V gene, CDR1 is KGHSH and CDR2 is LQKENI. CDR3 in DNA: TGTGCCAGCTCCCCAACGGCGGTGGGCAATGAGCAGTTCTTC. This translates into CASSPTAVGNEQFF.

The chain is built from TRBV19 and TRBJ1-3, with D uncertain. From germline, CDR1 is LNHDA and CDR2 SQIVND (reference sequence). CDR3 size: 18 residues. Trimming left V 0 bases short and J 1 base short, with 16 bases between. The CDR3 sequence is CASSIEPAGILSGNTIYF. In DNA, the CDR3 is TGTGCCAGTAGTATAGAACCGGCGGGGATTCTTTCTGGAAACACCATATATTTT.

The chain has TRBV5-6 and TRBJ2-7; D is uncertain. V dropped 6 bases and J dropped 0 bases, with 22 bases sitting between them. The CDR3 sequence is 17 residues long. Looked up from germline, CDR1 is SGHDT and CDR2 is YYEEEE. The CDR3 region is CASNPARRRHYSYEQYF. CDR3 nucleotides: TGTGCCAGCAACCCGGCCCGTCGACGGCACTACTCCTACGAGCAGTACTTC.

The V gene is TRBV4-2, the J gene TRBJ1-1; D may be TRBD1 (6 bases). Germline CDR1 LGHNA, CDR2 YNFKEQ. The CDR3 is 13 amino acids. Trimming removed 4 bases at V and 8 bases at J, with 14 bases between. CDR3 region: CASSRFLGAEAFF. CDR3 DNA: TGTGCCAGCAGCCGCTTTTTGGGGGCCGAAGCTTTCTTT.

J is TRBJ2-4 and V is TRBV30, with no clear D. The CDR3 has 18 amino acids. In germline, CDR1 is GTSNPN, CDR2 SVGIG (reference sequence). V gave up 0 bases and J gave up 0 bases, with 18 bases separating them. The CDR3, as DNA: TGTGCCTGGAGTGTATACTCTGGCGGCAGACTAGCCAAAAACATTCAGTACTTC. Its protein product is CAWSVYSGGRLAKNIQYF.

The genes are TRBV2 and TRBJ2-2; 9 nucleotides align to TRBD2. Germline CDR1 SNHLY, CDR2 FYNNEI. This CDR3 is built from 18 residues. The J segment lost 5 bases and the V segment lost 3 bases, leaving 13 bases of the junction unmatched. The CDR3 DNA is TGTGCCAGCAGTGAGCAGGCCATAGCGGGAGAAGATACCGGGGAGCTGTTTTTT. Translation gives CASSEQAIAGEDTGELFF.